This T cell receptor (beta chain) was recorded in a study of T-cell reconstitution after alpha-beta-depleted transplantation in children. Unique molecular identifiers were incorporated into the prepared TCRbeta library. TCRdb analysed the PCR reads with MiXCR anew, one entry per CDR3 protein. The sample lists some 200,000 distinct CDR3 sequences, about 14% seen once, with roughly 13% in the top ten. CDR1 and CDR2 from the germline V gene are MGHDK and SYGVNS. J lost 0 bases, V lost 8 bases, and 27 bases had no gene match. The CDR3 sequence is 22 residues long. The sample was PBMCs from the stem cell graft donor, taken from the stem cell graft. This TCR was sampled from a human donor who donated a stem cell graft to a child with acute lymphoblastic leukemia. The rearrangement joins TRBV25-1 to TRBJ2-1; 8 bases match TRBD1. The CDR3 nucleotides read TGTGCCAGCTATTCGAATTTCGATCGGGACAGGCTCACTTTAAGCTCCTACAATGAGCAGTTCTTC. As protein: CASYSNFDRDRLTLSSYNEQFF.